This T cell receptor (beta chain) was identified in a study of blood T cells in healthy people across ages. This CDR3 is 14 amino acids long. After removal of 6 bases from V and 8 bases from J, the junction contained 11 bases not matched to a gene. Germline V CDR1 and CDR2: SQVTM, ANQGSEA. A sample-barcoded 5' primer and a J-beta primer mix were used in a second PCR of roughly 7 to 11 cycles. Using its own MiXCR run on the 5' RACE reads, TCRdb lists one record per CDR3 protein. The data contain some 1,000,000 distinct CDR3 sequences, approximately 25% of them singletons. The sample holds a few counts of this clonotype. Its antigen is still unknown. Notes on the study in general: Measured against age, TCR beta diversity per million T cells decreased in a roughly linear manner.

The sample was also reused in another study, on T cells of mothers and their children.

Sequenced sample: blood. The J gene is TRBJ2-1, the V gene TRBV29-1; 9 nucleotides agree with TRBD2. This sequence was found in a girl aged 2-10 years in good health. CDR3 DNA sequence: TGCAGCGTCCTCCCGGGGACTAGCTTATATGAGCAGTTCTTC. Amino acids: CSVLPGTSLYEQFF.